A selection of T cell receptor beta chains follows, all from one sample in a study of T-cell reconstitution after alpha-beta-depleted transplantation in children. TCRdb independently ran MiXCR on the PCR reads; one entry per CDR3 protein. This sample has approximately 20,000 distinct CDR3 sequences, with 10% to 15% found just once. Material: PBMCs, mostly from graft donor cells, obtained 60 days after TCRalphabeta/CD19-depleted stem cell transplant. These receptors all come from a female patient under 10 years old who had a stem cell transplant for congenital amegakaryocytic thrombocytopenia, so the T cells may come from the graft donor. CDR3s include the opening cysteine and the closing phenylalanine or tryptophan. D genes are given only for firm matches.

CDR3 length: 21; D gene: TRBD2; V gene: TRBV12-3/TRBV12-4; CDR3 protein: CASSLSRLLLAGGGGSYEQYF
CDR3 length: 15; D gene: -; V gene: TRBV7-2; CDR3 protein: CASKRGGPSNYGYTF
CDR3 length: 13; D gene: TRBD1; V gene: TRBV10-3; CDR3 protein: CAIWTGATDTQYF
CDR3 length: 12; D gene: TRBD2; V gene: TRBV2; CDR3 protein: CASQAGGNEQFF
CDR3 length: 14; D gene: -; V gene: TRBV6-5; CDR3 protein: CASSYLRTGYEQYF
CDR3 length: 13; D gene: TRBD2; V gene: TRBV5-1; CDR3 protein: CASSLAGGNEQFF
CDR3 length: 14; D gene: -; V gene: TRBV3-1; CDR3 protein: CASSRPGRPYGYTF
CDR3 length: 19; D gene: TRBD2; V gene: TRBV6-2/TRBV6-3; CDR3 protein: CASSPLFGSRGGFSGEQYF
CDR3 length: 15; D gene: TRBD2; V gene: TRBV5-1; CDR3 protein: CASSLALAGSDTQYF
CDR3 length: 18; D gene: TRBD2; V gene: TRBV12-3/TRBV12-4; CDR3 protein: CASSFDSYLAGGLETQYF
CDR3 length: 14; D gene: TRBD1; V gene: TRBV11-2; CDR3 protein: CASSFGQGIYEQYF
CDR3 length: 17; D gene: -; V gene: TRBV3-1; CDR3 protein: CASTQGAISDSYNEQFF
CDR3 length: 14; D gene: TRBD1; V gene: TRBV27; CDR3 protein: CASKITGGFTEAFF
CDR3 length: 14; D gene: -; V gene: TRBV7-3; CDR3 protein: CASSPTASTDTQYF
CDR3 length: 13; D gene: TRBD1; V gene: TRBV27; CDR3 protein: CASWTGGTDTQYF
CDR3 length: 15; D gene: TRBD2; V gene: TRBV20-1; CDR3 protein: CCARTSGRLRETQYF
CDR3 length: 18; D gene: -; V gene: TRBV6-5; CDR3 protein: CASSTGGQGQLAGTVQYF
CDR3 length: 17; D gene: TRBD2; V gene: TRBV4-2; CDR3 protein: CASSQDFNSGISGEQYF
CDR3 length: 13; D gene: -; V gene: TRBV5-5; CDR3 protein: CASTLEWGYGYTF
CDR3 length: 15; D gene: -; V gene: TRBV12-3/TRBV12-4; CDR3 protein: CASSTPWDNQETQYF
CDR3 length: 14; D gene: -; V gene: TRBV28; CDR3 protein: CASSTGNSNQPQHF
CDR3 length: 12; D gene: -; V gene: TRBV29-1; CDR3 protein: CSGTERDGGYTF